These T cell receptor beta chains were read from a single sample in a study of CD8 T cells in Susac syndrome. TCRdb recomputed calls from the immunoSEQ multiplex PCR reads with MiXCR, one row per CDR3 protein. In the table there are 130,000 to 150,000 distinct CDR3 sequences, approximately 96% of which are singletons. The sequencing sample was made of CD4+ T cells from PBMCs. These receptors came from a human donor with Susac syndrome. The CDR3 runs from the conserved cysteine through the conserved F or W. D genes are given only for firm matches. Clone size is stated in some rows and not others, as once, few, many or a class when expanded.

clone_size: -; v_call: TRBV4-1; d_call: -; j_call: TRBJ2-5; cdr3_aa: CASSQGPSGETQYF; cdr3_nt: TGCGCCAGCAGCCAAGGCCCCTCGGGGGAGACCCAGTACTTC
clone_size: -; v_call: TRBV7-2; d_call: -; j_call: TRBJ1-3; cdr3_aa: CASSPRGITGNTIYF; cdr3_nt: TGTGCCAGCAGCCCCCGGGGTATCACTGGAAACACCATATATTTT
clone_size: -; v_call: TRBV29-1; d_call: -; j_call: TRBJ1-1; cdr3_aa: CSFRRGRGPNTEAFF; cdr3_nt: TGCAGCTTCCGGCGTGGCAGGGGTCCGAACACTGAAGCTTTCTTT
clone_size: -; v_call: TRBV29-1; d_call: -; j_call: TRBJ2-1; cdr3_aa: CSVPRPAGDEQFF; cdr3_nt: TGCAGCGTTCCCCGACCCGCCGGCGATGAGCAGTTCTTC
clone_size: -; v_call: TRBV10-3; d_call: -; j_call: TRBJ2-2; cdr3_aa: CAISEGRRELTGELFF; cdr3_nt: TGTGCCATCAGTGAGGGGCGGAGGGAACTCACCGGGGAGCTGTTTTTT
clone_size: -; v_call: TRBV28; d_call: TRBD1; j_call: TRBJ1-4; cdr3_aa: CASSLLGQGTEKLFF; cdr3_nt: TGTGCCAGCAGTTTATTGGGACAGGGGACCGAAAAACTGTTTTTT
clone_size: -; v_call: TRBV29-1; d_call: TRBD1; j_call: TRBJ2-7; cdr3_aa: CSVEGQGGDEQYF; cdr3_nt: TGCAGCGTTGAGGGACAGGGCGGTGACGAGCAGTACTTC
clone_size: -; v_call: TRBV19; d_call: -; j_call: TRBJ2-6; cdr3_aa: CASKQRSGANVLTF; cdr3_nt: TGTGCCAGTAAACAGCGCTCTGGGGCCAACGTCCTGACTTTC
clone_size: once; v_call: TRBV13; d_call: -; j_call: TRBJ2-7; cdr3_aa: CASTLHEQYF; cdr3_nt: TGTGCCAGCACCCTCCACGAGCAGTACTTC
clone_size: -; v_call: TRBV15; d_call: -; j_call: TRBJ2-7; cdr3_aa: CATSLDRVEQYF; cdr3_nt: TGTGCCACCAGCTTGGACAGAGTTGAGCAGTACTTC
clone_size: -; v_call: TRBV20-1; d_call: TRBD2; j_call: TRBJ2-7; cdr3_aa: CSARDRSSGYEQYF; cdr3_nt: TGCAGTGCTAGAGATCGGTCTAGCGGCTACGAGCAGTACTTC
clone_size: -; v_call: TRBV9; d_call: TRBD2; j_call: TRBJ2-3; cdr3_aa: CASSVATSGGVVAQYF; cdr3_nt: TGTGCCAGCAGCGTAGCGACTAGCGGGGGGGTGGTAGCGCAGTATTTT
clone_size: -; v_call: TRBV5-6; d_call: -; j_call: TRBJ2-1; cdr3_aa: CASSLRLGVQHEQFF; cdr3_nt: TGTGCCAGCAGCTTGAGACTAGGGGTTCAGCATGAGCAGTTCTTC
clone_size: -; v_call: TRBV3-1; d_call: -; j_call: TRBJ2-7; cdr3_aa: CASSQGAVYEQYF; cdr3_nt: TGTGCCAGCAGCCAAGGGGCTGTATACGAGCAGTACTTC
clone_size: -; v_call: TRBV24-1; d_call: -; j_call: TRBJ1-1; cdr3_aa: CATTPNDRPNTEAFF; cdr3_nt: TGTGCCACCACTCCCAATGACCGTCCGAACACTGAAGCTTTCTTT
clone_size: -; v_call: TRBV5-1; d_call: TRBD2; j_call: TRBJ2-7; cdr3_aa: CASSPGTTNYEQYF; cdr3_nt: TGCGCCAGCAGCCCGGGGACTACCAACTACGAGCAGTACTTC
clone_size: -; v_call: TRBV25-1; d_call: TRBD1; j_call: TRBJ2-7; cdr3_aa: CASSGSRQGDYEQYF; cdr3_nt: TGTGCCAGCAGTGGAAGCAGGCAGGGGGACTACGAGCAGTACTTC
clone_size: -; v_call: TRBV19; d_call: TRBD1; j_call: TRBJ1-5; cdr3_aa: CATDDRDRNQPQHF; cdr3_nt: TGTGCCACCGACGACCGGGACAGGAATCAGCCCCAGCATTTT
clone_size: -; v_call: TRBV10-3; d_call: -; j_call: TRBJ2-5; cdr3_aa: CAISETTLKETQYF; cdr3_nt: TGTGCCATCAGTGAGACAACACTAAAAGAGACCCAGTACTTC
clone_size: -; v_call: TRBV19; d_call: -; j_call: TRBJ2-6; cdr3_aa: CASRTGPSGANVLTF; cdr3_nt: TGTGCCAGTAGGACAGGCCCCTCTGGGGCCAACGTCCTGACTTTC
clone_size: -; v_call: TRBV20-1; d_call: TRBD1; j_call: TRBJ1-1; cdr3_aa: CSARVTGVTEAFF; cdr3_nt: TGCAGTGCTAGAGTCACAGGGGTCACTGAAGCTTTCTTT
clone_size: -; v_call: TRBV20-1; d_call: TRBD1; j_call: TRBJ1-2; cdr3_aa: CSARSRQGGDYGYTF; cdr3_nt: TGCAGTGCTAGATCAAGACAGGGGGGAGACTATGGCTACACCTTC
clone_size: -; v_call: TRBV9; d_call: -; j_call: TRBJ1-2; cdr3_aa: CASSVGAGSNYGYTF; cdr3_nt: TGTGCCAGCAGCGTAGGAGCGGGATCTAACTATGGCTACACCTTC
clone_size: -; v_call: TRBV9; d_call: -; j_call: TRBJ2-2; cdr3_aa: CASSVAGRYTGELFF; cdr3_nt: TGTGCCAGCAGCGTAGCTGGGCGGTACACCGGGGAGCTGTTTTTT
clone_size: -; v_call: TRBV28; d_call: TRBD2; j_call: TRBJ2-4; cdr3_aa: CASSLYGGENIQYF; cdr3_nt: TGTGCCAGCAGTTTATACGGGGGGGAAAACATTCAGTACTTC
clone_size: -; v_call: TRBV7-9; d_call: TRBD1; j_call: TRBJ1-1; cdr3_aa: CASRPGGRTEAFF; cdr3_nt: TGTGCCAGCAGACCAGGGGGAAGGACTGAAGCTTTCTTT
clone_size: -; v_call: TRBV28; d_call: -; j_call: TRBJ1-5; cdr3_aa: CASGLGRTVNQPQHF; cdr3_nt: TGTGCCAGCGGTCTCGGACGGACCGTTAATCAGCCCCAGCATTTT
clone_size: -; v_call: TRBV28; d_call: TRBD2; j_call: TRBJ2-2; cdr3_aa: CASLTSGRPRNTGELFF; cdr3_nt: TGTGCCAGTCTTACTAGCGGGAGGCCCAGGAACACCGGGGAGCTGTTTTTT
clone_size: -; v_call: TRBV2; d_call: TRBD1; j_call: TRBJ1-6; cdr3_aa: CASNRDSLNSPLHF; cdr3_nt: TGTGCCAGCAATCGGGACAGCCTAAATTCACCCCTCCACTTT
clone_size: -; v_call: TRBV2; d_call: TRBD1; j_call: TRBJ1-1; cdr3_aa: CASSQGEGTEAFF; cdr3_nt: TGTGCCAGCAGCCAGGGGGAGGGGACTGAAGCTTTCTTT
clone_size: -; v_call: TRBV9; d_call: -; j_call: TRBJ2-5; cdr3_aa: CASSVMGDQETQYF; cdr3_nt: TGTGCCAGCAGCGTAATGGGTGACCAAGAGACCCAGTACTTC
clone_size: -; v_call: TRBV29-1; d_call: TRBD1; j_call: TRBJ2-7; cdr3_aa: CSAAADWGTGPYEQYF; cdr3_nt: TGCAGCGCAGCAGCGGATTGGGGGACAGGACCCTACGAGCAGTACTTC
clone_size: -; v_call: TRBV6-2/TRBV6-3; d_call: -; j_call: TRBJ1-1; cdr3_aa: CASSSVNTEAFF; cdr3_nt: TGTGCCAGCAGTTCCGTGAACACTGAAGCTTTCTTT